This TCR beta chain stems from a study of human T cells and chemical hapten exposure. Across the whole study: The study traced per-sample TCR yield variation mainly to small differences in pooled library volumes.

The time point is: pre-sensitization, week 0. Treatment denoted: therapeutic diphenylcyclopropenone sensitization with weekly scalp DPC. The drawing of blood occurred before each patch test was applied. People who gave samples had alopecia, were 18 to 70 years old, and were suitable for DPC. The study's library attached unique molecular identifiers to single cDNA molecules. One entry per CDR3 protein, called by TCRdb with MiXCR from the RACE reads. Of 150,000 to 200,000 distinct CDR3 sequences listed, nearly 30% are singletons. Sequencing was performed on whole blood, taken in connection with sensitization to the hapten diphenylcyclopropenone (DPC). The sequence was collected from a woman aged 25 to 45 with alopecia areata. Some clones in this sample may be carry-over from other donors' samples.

The CDR3 coding sequence is TGTGCCAGCAGCCACCCAGGGGGCTGGCAGCCCCAGCATTTT. Protein product: CASSHPGGWQPQHF. The V gene is TRBV4-2, the J gene TRBJ1-5, with TRBD1 matching 8 bases. Germline V gene data show CDR1 as LGHNA and CDR2 as YNFKEQ. Trimming cost V 3 bases and J 7 bases; bases outside gene matches: 5. This CDR3 has 14 amino acids.